This TCR beta chain was recovered during a study of neurological immune-mediated disorders. Overall study results and limits: No CDR3 amino acid sequences recurred among expanded clones across subjects, suggesting private repertoires in all groups.

The CDR3 has 17 amino acids. CDR1 SGHDT and CDR2 YYEEEE come from the germline V gene. Trimming cost V 4 bases and J 3 bases; bases outside gene matches: 11. This clonotype has at least ten counts. What it recognizes is unknown. PBMCs numbering 2 million and stored at -80 C yielded the unsorted libraries. Using its own MiXCR run on the 5' RACE reads, TCRdb lists one record per CDR3 protein. The repertoire includes 35,000 or so distinct CDR3 sequences, 9% to 12% of them detected once, and 5.5% to 7% sits in the top ten. The rearrangement uses TRBV5-6 and TRBJ2-2, with 8 nucleotides matching TRBD1. The receptor comes from a woman aged 25-40 years with HTLV-1-associated myelopathy (HAM/TSP). The sequenced sample consisted of PBMCs. The CDR3 region is CASSELTGGWDTGELFF. The CDR3 DNA follows: TGTGCCAGCAGCGAACTTACAGGGGGATGGGACACCGGGGAGCTGTTTTTT.